This T cell receptor (beta chain) was sequenced for a study of T cell repertoires in cytomegalovirus infection. Study-level information: A matching HLA type, together with CMV infection, was signaled by public TCR beta signatures.

Comments on this clonotype: Its target is not known.

The V gene end was trimmed by 5 bases and the J gene end by 3 bases; junction bases not matched to a gene: 9. In germline, CDR1 is MNHEY, CDR2 SMNVEV (reference sequence). The CDR3 has 15 residues. Study-level findings and limits: Ex vivo, HLA-C-restricted CMV-specific TCR beta clonotypes prevailed over the rest of the response. Using cumulative public TCR beta family frequency, the authors identified those who carried CMV together with the relevant HLA.

TCRdb re-called the reads through MiXCR, storing one row per CDR3 protein. Seen here are about 250,000 distinct CDR3 sequences, roughly an eighth observed once, and the top ten hold 1.5% to 2%. Sequenced sample: PBMCs. This receptor was obtained from a human donor in good health (CMV status not recorded). Some clones in this sample may be carry-over from other donors' samples. The chain employs TRBV27 and TRBJ2-7; 8 bases line up with TRBD2. Here the CDR3 reads CASSPSAGGFYEQYF. The CDR3 DNA follows: TGTGCCAGCAGTCCCTCTGCGGGAGGCTTCTACGAGCAGTACTTC.